This paragraph reports one TCR beta chain. This clonotype appeared a few times. The clone's antigen remains unknown. Per-base quality was not reported, and no clone a single base away is much larger than it. Ficoll-Paque density gradient centrifugation was used to isolate PBMCs. The data were obtained in a study of T-cell memory formation after mild COVID-19 listed by TCRdb under 2021. Broadly, across the study: Most TCR sequence clusters were specific to one of the two donors. Longitudinal TCRalpha and TCRbeta repertoire sequencing tracked T-cell clones expanding and contracting after mild COVID-19 in a couple of donors. The cohort was made up of two young adult volunteers, one female and one male, who were previously healthy.

The sequencer listed for this sample is Illumina NovaSeq 6000. Using 5'RACE with constant-segment primers, TCRalpha and TCRbeta cDNA libraries were constructed, with sample barcodes and unique molecular identifiers added in the process. RNA was extracted from every sample with Trizol reagent. Libraries were amplified in two PCR steps, with a second sample barcode and Illumina TruSeq adapters added in the second step. Sequencing of the libraries was done on an Illumina NovaSeq, producing 2 x 150 bp paired-end reads. The authors' pipeline ran thus. Reads were demultiplexed and collapsed into UMI-guided consensus sequences with migec v1.2.7. With mixcr v2.1.11, UMI consensuses were aligned to TRA and TRB V and J templates and assembled into clonotypes. Expanded or contracted clonotypes were those called significant by both edgeR and NoisET, with noise models trained on biological replicates. For edgeR calls, the thresholds were a false discovery rate-adjusted p below 0.01 and a log2 fold-change of 1. As an exploratory analysis of dynamics, max-normalized trajectories of the 1000 most abundant clonotypes were examined with PCA combined with hierarchical clustering. The CD4 or CD8 phenotype of responding clones was assigned using the separately sequenced CD4+ and CD8+ repertoires. In TCRdb, the public reads were trimmed at Q25 with fastp and aligned with MiXCR, with productive beta chains retained. Entries are consolidated by CDR3 protein sequence, retaining the most common genes and DNA. Clone size and V and J calls follow TCRdb, not the original study. The sample contains 500,000 to 650,000 distinct CDR3 sequences, about 20% of them found a single time. The biggest ten clones account for about 8.7% of the sample.

What the work shows at the level of the full study, not this receptor alone: Balanced CD4/CD8 phenotypes were observed for clones contracting from day 15 to 85, whereas a bias towards CD4+ was observed for a second wave of clones expanding from day 15 to 37. The detection of some responding clones in pre-infection memory suggests that pre-existing cross-reactive memory T cells joined the SARS-CoV-2 response. Contracting CD4+ clones turned up mainly in the CM and EM memory subsets, whereas EMRA was where CD8+ clones were enriched. SARS-CoV-2 specificity of the second-wave clones peaking on day 37 was not confirmed. Only a couple of mild cases were covered by the study, and larger cohorts that include severe cases with pre-infection samples were considered necessary.

The trim is 4 bases for V and 4 bases for J, with a gap of 19 bases between the germline ends. The CDR3 goes from the cysteine to the phenylalanine over 16 residues. This entry keeps only the CDR3 DNA: 48 bases, framed from base 1. Reading the germline V gene gives CDR1 SGHVS and CDR2 FQNEAQ. The sequence was collected from an adult woman who had mild COVID-19 (a few samples of this study predate the infection). The sample titles of this study are shuffled in the database, so cell type and time point are left out; the donor was told from shared clones. Recombination joined TRBV7-8 with TRBJ1-2; the D gene is perhaps TRBD1, from 6 matching bases. Material: PBMCs or a T cell subset sorted from them (not recorded which). The DNA reads TGTGCCAGCAGCTCAGGAGGGGGTACAGGCCTCTATGGCTACACCTTC. Protein translation: CASSSGGGTGLYGYTF.